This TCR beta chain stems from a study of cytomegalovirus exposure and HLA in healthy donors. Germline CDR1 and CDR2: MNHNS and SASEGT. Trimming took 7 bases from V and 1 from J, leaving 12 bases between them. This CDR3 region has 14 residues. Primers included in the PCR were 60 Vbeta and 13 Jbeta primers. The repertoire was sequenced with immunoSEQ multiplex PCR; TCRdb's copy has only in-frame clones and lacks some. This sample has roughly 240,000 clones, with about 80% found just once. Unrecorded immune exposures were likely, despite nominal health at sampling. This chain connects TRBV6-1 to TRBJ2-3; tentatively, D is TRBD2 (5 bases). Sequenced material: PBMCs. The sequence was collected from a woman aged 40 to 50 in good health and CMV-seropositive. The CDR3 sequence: CASTTDWGTDTQYF. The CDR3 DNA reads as TGTGCCAGCACCACGGACTGGGGCACAGATACGCAGTATTTT.